This T cell receptor beta chain was found in a study of T cell repertoires in cytomegalovirus infection (dated by TCRdb to about 2019). Background on the whole study: Alongside well-studied HLA-B-restricted epitopes, the peptide stimulations were aimed at recently identified HLA-C-restricted CMV epitopes, whose presentation resists viral immunomodulation. Donor HLA type was relevant to the analysis, because carriage of CMV infection together with the matching HLA type was indicated by public TCR beta signatures. General study outcomes and caveats: Cumulative frequency of public TCR beta family members discriminated carriers of CMV infection plus the relevant HLA type in this cohort and an independent roughly 340-donor cohort. In the ex vivo response, HLA-C-restricted CMV-specific TCR beta clonotypes were dominant, and in two of eight donors the single most frequent clonotype came from this HLA-C-restricted group.

In regard to this clonotype: Its antigen is still unknown. No base qualities exist here, and no much larger clone lies one base off it.

As encoded in the germline V gene, CDR1 is SGHTA while CDR2 is FQGNSA. Spanning cysteine to phenylalanine, the CDR3 consists of 15 amino acids. Only the CDR3 DNA stays, 45 bases, in frame from base 1. At the junction V is shortened by 4 bases and J by 4 bases; bases outside the gene matches: 6. The treatment or condition label, read with the paper, signifies: in vitro stimulation with specific CMV peptide epitopes to enrich CMV-specific T cells. Sequenced on an Illumina HiSeq 1500. The public reads were reprocessed in TCRdb via fastp at Q25 and MiXCR, keeping in-frame beta chains. When rows share a CDR3 protein, they turn into one entry using the most common DNA and genes. Here the sample has about 700,000 distinct CDR3 sequences; roughly 36% occur a single time. The top ten constitute 15% to 20% of the sample.

The receptor was derived from a human donor in good health (CMV status not recorded). Some clones in this sample may be carry-over from other donors' samples. Sequenced material: cultured PBMCs, taken from culture after CMV antigen stimulation. The rearrangement joined TRBV7-2 to TRBJ1-4; TRBD1 fits 7 bases in the junction. For the CDR3, the sequence is CASSSPGQVNEKLFF. The nucleotide sequence reads TGTGCCAGCAGCTCCCCAGGACAGGTTAATGAAAAACTGTTTTTT.